This T cell receptor beta chain comes out of a study of blood T cell repertoires in COVID-19. About the research overall: The study drew acute and convalescent COVID-19 samples from the United States, Italy and Spain.

Per the original data handling: Estimation of nucleated cell counts relied on the amplification of reference gene primers. Assay used: immunoSEQ multiplex PCR; TCRdb lists only in-frame clones, some missing. V and J calls and clone size are copied from that table; D and trimming were computed from the DNA. Counted here are 80,000 to 100,000 clones, 78% occurring once; the ten biggest clones make up around a sixth. Sequences were obtained from peripheral blood. The TCR originated in a human donor in a cohort sampled during active COVID-19.

CDR3 DNA: TGTGCCTGGAGCTCTACAGGGGGCAACTATGGCTACACCTTC. Encoded protein: CAWSSTGGNYGYTF. The rearrangement uses TRBV30 and TRBJ1-2, with 9 positions matching TRBD1. Germline lookup yields CDR1 GTSNPN and CDR2 SVGIG (reference sequence). The CDR3 spans 14 residues. The V and J ends lost 3 bases and 2 bases, in that order; junction bases with no gene match: 4.